In its sample, the clone carrying this T cell receptor (beta chain) was seen a few times. Its target is not known. HIV-negative, healthy adults without recent acute infections or vaccinations were the donors. In unsorted samples, genomic DNA was obtained using about 90 million PBMCs. The sample comes from a study of shared clonotypes between healthy human individuals. Study conclusions and caveats: It was expected that sequencing depth would affect clonotype sharing among donors.

This CDR3 has 12 residues. V dropped 2 bases and J dropped 8 bases, with 9 bases sitting between them. Germline V gives CDR1 MNHNY, CDR2 SVGAGI (reference sequence). At the deep level, the assay was run. Profiling relied on immunoSEQ multiplex PCR, and the TCRdb table lists in-frame clones only, not all of them. The sample has 400,000 to 500,000 clones, 76% seen once. This clonotype was sampled from a woman between 35 and 50 years old in good health. Some clones in this sample may be carry-over from other donors' samples. The chain couples TRBV6-6 to TRBJ1-1; D gene unclear. The sample taken for sequencing was PBMCs. CDR3 DNA sequence: TGTGCCAGCAGTTACGGGCAGGCCGAAGCTTTCTTT. Translating gives CASSYGQAEAFF.